This T cell receptor (beta chain) is drawn from a study of metastatic and nonmetastatic thyroid tumors. Each patient went into thyroid surgery without having received any treatment. TCRdb re-processed the PCR reads through MiXCR. The sample carries 60,000 to 85,000 clones, about 17% recorded once. This clone was counted ten times or more. The receptor was isolated from a female donor with papillary thyroid cancer or a benign thyroid nodule (not recorded which). Some clones in this sample may be carry-over from other donors' samples. Sequencing was done on a sample of blood.

CDR3 protein: CAWTSGYNEQFF. For the CDR3, the DNA is TGTGCCTGGACTAGCGGTTACAATGAGCAGTTCTTC. This chain links TRBV30 with TRBJ2-1; TRBD2 aligns across 7 bases. The CDR3 spans 12 residues. The germline V gene has CDR1 GTSNPN and CDR2 SVGIG (reference sequence). J gave up 4 bases and V 4 bases, and 1 base lay outside the gene matches.